Listed here is a single T cell receptor beta chain. The protocol was immunoSEQ multiplex PCR, while the TCRdb copy is restricted to in-frame clones and leaves out a portion. The table shows about 110,000 clones, with approximately 93% occurring only once. CDR3 length: 17 residues. CDR1 and CDR2 from the germline V gene are SEHNR and FQNEAQ (reference sequence). With V trimmed by 4 bases and J by 0 bases, 9 bases remained unmatched. This record comes from a study of T cell changes during pregnancy in multiple sclerosis. The chain is built from TRBV7-9 and TRBJ2-7, with TRBD1 identical over 10 bases. The origin of this receptor is a female donor with multiple sclerosis, enrolled in a pregnancy study. This sample comprised peripheral blood, obtained after pregnancy. The CDR3: CASSSPLRDRGSYEQYF. The CDR3 bases are TGTGCCAGCAGCTCACCCCTCCGGGACAGGGGCTCCTACGAGCAGTACTTC.